The source of this T cell receptor (beta chain) is a study of CD39 and CD103 CD8 tumor-infiltrating T cells. Background on the study: An ovarian cancer patient and two HNSCC patients had repertoire comparisons shown.

Produced via immunoSEQ multiplex PCR; TCRdb's table is partial and in-frame only. The data contain over 950 clones, around three quarters of them singletons. The germline V gene has CDR1 SGDLS and CDR2 YYNGEE. The CDR3 consists of 14 residues. V trimming: 4 bases; J trimming: 7 bases; junction bases outside the gene matches: 7. Worth noting for this clone: Its antigen is still unknown.

General observations from the study: DP CD8 TILs seemed more oligoclonal than DN, SP and blood memory CD8.

The sequence was obtained from a human donor with ovarian cancer. The chain employs TRBV9 and TRBJ2-2; 7 bases agree with TRBD1. The sequencing sample was made of CD39- CD103- CD8+ T cells sorted from the tumor. Subset specified: CD103-CD39- double-negative CD45RA- CD8 T cells. The CDR3 region has the DNA TGTGCCAGCAGCCGAACAGGGGTGATCGGGGAGCTGTTTTTT. Its translation is CASSRTGVIGELFF. Together with reference TRBV9 and TRBJ2-2, the CDR3 gives the full variable domain: DSGVTQTPKHLITATGQRVTLRCSPRSGDLSVYWYQQSLDQGLQFLIQYYNGEERAKGNILERFSAQQFPDLHSELNLSSLELGDSALYFCASSRTGVIGELFFGEGSRLTVL.